The subject of this entry is one T cell receptor beta chain. What it recognizes is unknown. The sample originates from a study of CD8 T cells in Susac syndrome. Trimming pared 3 bases from V and 0 bases from J, leaving 12 bases between. The CDR3 loop spans 15 amino acids. CDR1 and CDR2 (germline): SGHAT, FQNNGV. Study-wide findings and caveats: The study admitted that it had a relatively small number of individuals in its TCR sequencing and HLA analysis.

The controls, all healthy donors, were matched for age and sex. In contrast to the negatively isolated CD8+ and CD4+ T cells, TEMRA cells were FACS-enriched. RNA, at about 0.45 to 1 ug, was reverse transcribed with random hexamers. The TCR beta CDR3 was amplified by immunoSEQ multiplex PCR across 54 Vbeta, 13 Jbeta. TCRdb analysed the immunoSEQ multiplex PCR reads with MiXCR anew, one entry per CDR3 protein. The sample carries approximately 160,000 distinct CDR3 sequences, around 93% recorded once. V is TRBV11-2 and J is TRBJ2-7; D might be TRBD2 (6 bases). The TCR originated in a human donor in good health. The sequencing input was CD4+ T cells from PBMCs. The CDR3 protein is CASSLIAGRSYEQYF. For the CDR3, the DNA is TGTGCCAGCAGCTTGATTGCGGGGCGCTCCTACGAGCAGTACTTC.